One sample yielded the 24 T cell receptor beta chains listed below, sequenced in a study of shared clonotypes between healthy human individuals. Assay used: immunoSEQ multiplex PCR; TCRdb lists only in-frame clones, some missing. The sample lists about 380,000 clones, 90% to 97% occurring once. The sequenced sample consisted of memory CD8+ T cells sorted from blood. Regarding subset: CD45RO+ cells pooled with CCR7-negative TemRA cells. The origin of the receptors is a man aged 25-45 years in good health.

The chain links TRBV7-9 to TRBJ2-3, with unresolved D. CDR3 length: 13 residues. Trimming removed 7 bases at V and 0 bases at J, with 8 bases between. Germline CDR1 SEHNR, CDR2 FQNEAQ (reference sequence). CDR3 bases: TGTGCCAGCATCAAAGACAGCACAGATACGCAGTATTTT. It translates to CASIKDSTDTQYF. Full variable domain (remainder filled in from reference TRBV7-9 and TRBJ2-3): DTGVSQNPRHKITKRGQNVTFRCDPISEHNRLYWYRQTLGQGPEFLTYFQNEAQLEKSRLLSDRFSAERPKGSFSTLEIQRTEQGDSAMYLCASIKDSTDTQYFGPGTRLTVL.

This chain uses TRBV11-2 with TRBJ2-3; 9 bases match TRBD2. In germline, CDR1 is SGHAT, CDR2 FQNNGV. The J segment lost 4 bases and the V segment lost 1 base, leaving 6 bases of the junction unmatched. This CDR3 contains 16 residues. CDR3 loop: CASSLVFSGSSDTQYF. The CDR3 DNA follows: TGTGCCAGCAGCTTAGTTTTTAGCGGGAGCTCAGATACGCAGTATTTT. The whole variable domain, remainder taken from reference TRBV11-2 and TRBJ2-3, is EAGVAQSPRYKIIEKRQSVAFWCNPISGHATLYWYQQILGQGPKLLIQFQNNGVVDDSQLPKDRFSAERLKGVDSTLKIQPAKLEDSAVYLCASSLVFSGSSDTQYFGPGTRLTVL.

The chain uses TRBV28 and TRBJ2-7, with D uncertain. Deletions cut 3 bases from V and 5 bases from J, with 8 bases between. Germline loops: CDR1 MDHEN, CDR2 SYDVKM. CDR3 length: 12 residues. The CDR3 DNA is TGTGCCAGCAGTTTCATGTTCAACGAGCAGTACTTC. It is translated as CASSFMFNEQYF.

The chain has TRBV27 and TRBJ2-2; D is undetermined. The CDR3 consists of 11 residues. The germline CDR1 and CDR2 sequences are MNHEY and SMNVEV (reference sequence). V was clipped by 2 bases and J by 6 bases, with 1 base between them. CDR3 protein: CASSLPGELFF. The CDR3 region has the DNA TGTGCCAGCAGTTTACCCGGGGAGCTGTTTTTT.

The genes are TRBV4-1 and TRBJ2-2; 9 nucleotides align to TRBD2. J gave up 6 bases and V 0 bases, and 14 bases lay outside the gene matches. Per the germline V gene, CDR1 is MGHRA and CDR2 is YSYEKL. The CDR3 has 19 residues. The CDR3 coding sequence is TGCGCCAGCAGCCAAGAATTTGGCGGGAGGGTCGGTTCTCCCGGGGAGCTGTTTTTT. It yields the protein CASSQEFGGRVGSPGELFF.

This chain joins TRBV14 and TRBJ2-3, with 9 bases lining up with TRBD2. Germline V gene sequence: CDR1 SGHDN, CDR2 FVKESK. Trimming took 0 bases from V and 0 from J; bases not matched to a gene: 10. CDR3 size: 19 residues. In DNA, the CDR3 is TGTGCCAGCAGCCAAGAAGGGTACCTAGCGGGACCTAGCACAGATACGCAGTATTTT. Protein sequence: CASSQEGYLAGPSTDTQYF. Using reference TRBV14 and TRBJ2-3 for the parts outside the CDR3, the full variable domain is EAGVTQFPSHSVIEKGQTVTLRCDPISGHDNLYWYRRVMGKEIKFLLHFVKESKQDESGMPNNRFLAERTGGTYSTLKVQPAELEDSGVYFCASSQEGYLAGPSTDTQYFGPGTRLTVL.

The chain couples TRBV30 to TRBJ2-4; D may be TRBD2 (6 bases). The V end lost 1 base, the J end lost 0 bases, and 13 bases lay between the germline ends. In germline, CDR1 is GTSNPN, CDR2 SVGIG (reference sequence). CDR3 size: 16 residues. The CDR3 loop is CAWSALASVAKNIQYF. The CDR3 bases are TGTGCCTGGAGTGCCCTAGCGTCCGTAGCCAAAAACATTCAGTACTTC. The full variable domain, its missing parts supplied by reference TRBV30 and TRBJ2-4, is SQTIHQWPATLVQPVGSPLSLECTVEGTSNPNLYWYRQAAGRGLQLLFYSVGIGQISSEVPQNLSASRPQDRQFILSSKKLLLSDSGFYLCAWSALASVAKNIQYFGAGTRLSVL.

In nucleotides, the CDR3 is TGTGCCTATACCCTAGCGGCCACCTACGAGCAGTACTTC. Its translation: CAYTLAATYEQYF. The gene calls are TRBV30 and TRBJ2-7; 7 nucleotides line up with TRBD2. V lost 7 bases to trimming and J lost 2 bases; unmatched junction nucleotides: 8. This CDR3 is built from 13 residues. The germline V gene encodes CDR1 GTSNPN and CDR2 SVGIG (reference sequence).

As regards this clone: Other DNA variants within this sample encode the same CDR3. The V gene is TRBV28, the J gene TRBJ1-5; D unclear. Germline CDR1 reads MDHEN; CDR2 reads SYDVKM. This CDR3 spans 12 amino acids. With 1 base removed from V and 7 bases from J, the gap between germline ends came to 5 bases. In DNA form, the CDR3 reads TGTGCCAGCAGTTTATTAGGCCAGCCCCAGCATTTT. Amino acids: CASSLLGQPQHF. Based on the CDR3 plus reference TRBV28 and TRBJ1-5, the full variable domain is DVKVTQSSRYLVKRTGEKVFLECVQDMDHENMFWYRQDPGLGLRLIYFSYDVKMKEKGDIPEGYSVSREKKERFSLILESASTNQTSMYLCASSLLGQPQHFGDGTRLSIL.

A note on this clone: Other DNA sequences in the same sample also yield this CDR3. The CDR3 reads CASRLAGGAYEQYF. DNA of the CDR3: TGTGCCAGCAGATTAGCGGGAGGGGCCTACGAGCAGTACTTC. The chain links TRBV28 to TRBJ2-7; 11 bases fit TRBD2. CDR3 size: 14 residues. The germline V gene has CDR1 MDHEN and CDR2 SYDVKM. Trimming at V came to 6 bases and at J to 2 bases, leaving 3 bases not matched to a gene. Combining the CDR3 with reference TRBV28 and TRBJ2-7 gives the whole variable domain DVKVTQSSRYLVKRTGEKVFLECVQDMDHENMFWYRQDPGLGLRLIYFSYDVKMKEKGDIPEGYSVSREKKERFSLILESASTNQTSMYLCASRLAGGAYEQYFGPGTRLTVT.

The V call is TRBV4-2, the J call TRBJ2-1; TRBD2 matches 7 bases. Germline values: CDR1 LGHNA, CDR2 YNFKEQ. V lost 0 bases and J lost 14; bases outside the gene matches: 10. The CDR3 spans 14 residues. CDR3 coding DNA: TGTGCCAGCAGCCAAGATCCGTTTGGGGGGAGGGAGTTCTTC. Translation: CASSQDPFGGREFF.

This clone has just one count. The chain couples TRBV6-5 to TRBJ1-1; the D is unclear. Germline V gene data show CDR1 as MNHEY and CDR2 as SVGAGI. Trimming cost V 5 bases and J 1 base, with 11 bases left between them. The CDR3 extends over 14 amino acids. This CDR3 reads CASSPAPGNTEAFF. CDR3 nucleotides: TGTGCCAGCAGTCCCGCCCCAGGGAACACTGAAGCTTTCTTT.

This chain joins TRBV11-1 and TRBJ2-6; D gene uncertain. V lost 3 bases and J 0 bases, leaving 9 bases between the germline ends. CDR3 size: 16 residues. Looked up from germline, CDR1 is SGHAT and CDR2 is FQDESV (reference sequence). CDR3 residues: CASSFRTVSGANVLTF. The CDR3, as DNA: TGTGCCAGCAGCTTTCGGACCGTCTCTGGGGCCAACGTCCTGACTTTC.

The V call is TRBV15, the J call TRBJ1-5; the D gene is possibly TRBD1 (6 bases). Trimming took off 3 bases at V and 2 bases at J, with 8 bases between the two ends. Germline-derived CDR1 and CDR2 are LNHNV and YYDKDF (reference sequence). This CDR3 contains 14 residues. The CDR3 spells CATSRAGGNQPQHF. Written as DNA, the CDR3 is TGTGCCACCAGCAGGGCAGGGGGCAATCAGCCCCAGCATTTT.

This chain uses TRBV29-1 with TRBJ2-1, with TRBD1 as a possible D gene (6 bases). The CDR3 has 13 residues. Germline CDR1 is SQVTM and CDR2 is ANQGSEA. Trimming took 5 bases from V and 3 from J, leaving 11 bases between them. This CDR3 reads CSVQGRFYNEQFF. DNA of the CDR3: TGCAGCGTTCAGGGGCGCTTCTACAATGAGCAGTTCTTC.

The chain carries TRBV5-1 and TRBJ2-1, with TRBD1 matching over 7 bases. Germline V CDR1 and CDR2: SGHRS, YFSETQ. After removal of 0 bases from V and 6 bases from J, the junction contained 3 bases not matched to a gene. This CDR3 is 14 amino acids long. The chain's CDR3 is CASSLERQGNEQFF. CDR3 in DNA: TGCGCCAGCAGCTTGGAGAGACAGGGCAATGAGCAGTTCTTC.

This chain joins TRBV27 and TRBJ2-5, with D perhaps TRBD2 (5 bases). This CDR3 contains 15 residues. Trimming shortened V by 8 bases and J by 5 bases, and 21 bases separated the two germline ends. Germline V lookup: CDR1 MNHEY, CDR2 SMNVEV (reference sequence). CDR3 sequence: CASQTRPTPGETQYF. Here the CDR3 DNA reads TGTGCCAGCCAAACCAGGCCGACCCCGGGGGAGACCCAGTACTTC.

This chain links TRBV27 with TRBJ2-7; D is possibly TRBD1 or TRBD2 (6 bases each). Germline CDR1 is MNHEY and CDR2 is SMNVEV (reference sequence). Trimming left V 1 base short and J 0 bases short, with 10 bases between. The CDR3 covers 15 residues. CDR3 region: CASSLWGAISYEQYF. CDR3 bases: TGTGCCAGCAGTTTATGGGGGGCGATCTCCTACGAGCAGTACTTC.

This rearrangement joins TRBV7-9 to TRBJ1-4, with 7 bases identical to TRBD1. The CDR3 contains 14 residues. V shed 6 bases and J 7 bases; nucleotides not matched to a gene: 8. Germline V gene lookup returns CDR1 SEHNR and CDR2 FQNEAQ (reference sequence). The CDR3 region is CASSKTGRFEKLFF. The DNA of the CDR3 is TGTGCCAGCAGTAAGACAGGGAGATTTGAAAAACTGTTTTTT.

The rearrangement links TRBV4-2 to TRBJ2-5, with 8 bases identical to TRBD2. Germline-derived CDR1 and CDR2 are LGHNA and YNFKEQ. CDR3 length equals 16 residues. The trim removed 7 bases at V and 2 bases at J, leaving 12 bases unmatched. The CDR3 DNA is TGTGCCAGCACCCAGTCGGCTAGCGGGCCACAAGAGACCCAGTACTTC. It codes for CASTQSASGPQETQYF.

This chain uses TRBV7-9 with TRBJ1-4, with 9 nucleotides matching TRBD1. V was pared by 5 bases and J by 8 bases, with 9 bases of the junction left unmatched. The CDR3 sequence is 15 residues long. Germline assignment: CDR1 SEHNR and CDR2 FQNEAQ (reference sequence). The CDR3 sequence: CASSALTGGKEKLFF. The CDR3 region has the DNA TGTGCCAGCAGCGCCCTGACAGGGGGGAAAGAAAAACTGTTTTTT.

V and J are TRBV5-1 and TRBJ2-1, with 7 bases that match TRBD2. V gave up 2 bases and J gave up 5 bases; unmatched junction bases: 7. Germline V gives CDR1 SGHRS, CDR2 YFSETQ. The CDR3 length is 15 residues. The CDR3 loop is CASSLVGGANNEQFF. CDR3 DNA sequence: TGCGCCAGCAGCTTAGTGGGAGGGGCGAACAATGAGCAGTTCTTC.

The chain carries TRBV28 and TRBJ2-3; 8 bases map to TRBD1. Germline lookup yields CDR1 MDHEN and CDR2 SYDVKM. The CDR3 length is 15 residues. Trimming cost V 6 bases and J 3 bases; bases outside gene matches: 8. The CDR3 spells CASSSQGAGTDTQYF. CDR3 nucleotides: TGTGCCAGCAGCTCTCAGGGGGCAGGTACAGATACGCAGTATTTT.

The table lists this clone with a count of one. J is TRBJ2-3 and V is TRBV25-1; 8 bases fit TRBD1. Germline-derived CDR1 and CDR2 are MGHDK and SYGVNS. This CDR3 is built from 14 residues. J lost 5 bases, V lost 4 bases, and 5 bases had no gene match. DNA for the CDR3: TGTGCCAGCAGTGCCCGACAGGGGCAAGATACGCAGTATTTT. Amino acid sequence: CASSARQGQDTQYF. Full variable domain (remainder filled in from reference TRBV25-1 and TRBJ2-3): EADIYQTPRYLVIGTGKKITLECSQTMGHDKMYWYQQDPGMELHLIHYSYGVNSTEKGDLSSESTVSRIRTEHFPLTLESARPSHTSQYLCASSARQGQDTQYFGPGTRLTVL.